This passage covers 3 T cell receptor beta chains from one sample sequenced in a study of beta chain features in type 1 diabetes. Isolated RNA was reverse transcribed in full, so expressed TCRB transcripts were sequenced. Some clones are missing from TCRdb's copy, which holds only in-frame ones; the method was immunoSEQ multiplex PCR. The repertoire includes about 470,000 clones, around 30% of them detected once, and almost 0.065% sits in the top ten. The sample was naive CD4+ T cells from blood. These TCRs come from a man aged 18 to 29 in good health.

The chain combines TRBV30 with TRBJ2-5; 7 bases align to TRBD2. The CDR3 is made up of 13 amino acids. Per the germline V gene, CDR1 is GTSNPN and CDR2 is SVGIG (reference sequence). V was clipped by 4 bases and J by 4 bases; unmatched bases: 6. The CDR3 region has the DNA TGTGCCTGGATGGGCGGGGGAAGAGAGACCCAGTACTTC. This sequence encodes CAWMGGGRETQYF.

This clone was seen only a few times. This rearrangement joins TRBV27 to TRBJ1-2; TRBD1 is a possible D gene (6 bases). Germline lookup yields CDR1 MNHEY and CDR2 SMNVEV (reference sequence). The CDR3 runs 14 residues. V was clipped by 2 bases and J by 7 bases, with 14 bases between them. The CDR3 loop is CASSLNQGLSGYTF. In DNA, the CDR3 is TGTGCCAGCAGTTTAAACCAGGGGCTCTCTGGCTACACCTTC.

This chain links TRBV7-8 with TRBJ1-1; no clear D gene. Between the trimmed V and J ends, which lost 5 bases and 0 bases, there was a span of 16 bases. The CDR3 has 16 residues. Germline V gene data show CDR1 as SGHVS and CDR2 as FQNEAQ. The CDR3 sequence: CASSPTPARMNTEAFF. In nucleotides, the CDR3 is TGTGCCAGCAGCCCCACCCCGGCACGGATGAACACTGAAGCTTTCTTT.